The present T cell receptor (beta chain) was sequenced within a study of molecular identifiers for immune sequencing clone quantification. TCRdb used MiXCR to reprocess the PCR reads, holding one entry per CDR3 protein. The table lists hundreds of thousands of distinct CDR3 sequences, 15% to 20% of them singletons, with 0.75% to 0.95% in the top ten. Trimming stripped 0 bases from V and 0 bases from J, with 12 bases between. Per germline, CDR1 SGHTA and CDR2 FQGNSA. This CDR3 spans 17 amino acids. This clonotype was observed many times. Material for sequencing was naive CD8+ T cells from blood, with Jurkat cell RNA spiked in. Subset denoted: FACS-sorted CD8+CD4-CCR7+CD45RA+ naive T cells. The TCR was taken from a human donor in good health. Some libraries in this study had Jurkat cell RNA spiked in. The chain recombines TRBV7-2 with TRBJ2-1; D unclear. DNA of the CDR3: TGTGCCAGCAGCTTAGCGAAGACCGGAAGCTCCTACAATGAGCAGTTCTTC. Translating it yields CASSLAKTGSSYNEQFF.